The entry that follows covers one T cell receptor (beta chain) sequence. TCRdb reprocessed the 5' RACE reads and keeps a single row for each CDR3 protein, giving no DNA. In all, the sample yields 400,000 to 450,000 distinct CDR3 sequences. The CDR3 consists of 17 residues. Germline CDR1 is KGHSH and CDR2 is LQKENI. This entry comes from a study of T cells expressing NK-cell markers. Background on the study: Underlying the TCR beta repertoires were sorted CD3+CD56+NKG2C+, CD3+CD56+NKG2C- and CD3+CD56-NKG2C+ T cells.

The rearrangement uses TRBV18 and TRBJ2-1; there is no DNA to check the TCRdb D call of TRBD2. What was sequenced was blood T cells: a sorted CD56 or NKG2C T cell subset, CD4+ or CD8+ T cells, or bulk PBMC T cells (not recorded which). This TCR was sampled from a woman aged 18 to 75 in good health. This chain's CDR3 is CASSPPGLAGGPGEQFF.